The T cell receptor beta chain described here comes from a study of T-cell reconstitution after alpha-beta-depleted transplantation in children. This clonotype appeared a few times. The TCRbeta library was prepared with unique molecular identifiers. TCRdb used MiXCR to reprocess the PCR reads, holding one entry per CDR3 protein. Of hundreds of thousands of distinct CDR3 sequences detected, 15% to 20% appear once; the ten largest clones hold 3.3%. This CDR3 is 13 amino acids long. Germline CDR1 is SQVTM and CDR2 is ANQGSEA. Losses at the gene ends were 6 bases for V and 6 bases for J; bases not matched to a gene: 5.

This clonotype originated in a human donor who donated a stem cell graft to a child with acute lymphoblastic leukemia. This chain links TRBV29-1 with TRBJ1-4; 9 bases fit TRBD1. The material sequenced was PBMCs from the stem cell graft donor, taken from the stem cell graft. CDR3 amino acids: CSVAGQGYEKLFF. The CDR3 DNA reads as TGCAGCGTGGCCGGACAGGGGTATGAAAAACTGTTTTTT.